This paragraph reports one TCR beta chain. Its antigen remains unidentified. The input lacks base qualities; no much larger clone sits a single base away. This record belongs to a study of cytomegalovirus exposure and HLA in healthy donors (dated by TCRdb to between 2016 and 2019). About the full investigation: An earlier analysis of roughly 610 of the donors reported 250 to 300 Gb of sequence data and roughly 120 million unique TCR beta sequences obtained from about 180 million T cells. Around 330 gigabases of sequencing data and tens of millions of unique TCR sequences made up an early release that covered 500 to 700 HLA-typed donors. The genetic ancestry cluster associated with self-reported Caucasian donors included roughly 84% of the roughly 400 genotyped donors. The aim of the study was to test whether cataloging public T cell receptors could identify signatures of past pathogen exposure. The study profiled the T cell repertoires of 666 subjects by immunosequencing and related them to cytomegalovirus serostatus. In addition to the first cohort of approximately 670 subjects, a separate validation cohort of 100 to 150 different subjects was used. To predict cytomegalovirus infection status, the study brought together high-throughput TCR immunosequencing, statistical association of individual TCRs with disease status, and machine learning. A later analysis re-examined previously published TCR beta repertoires from 610 or so donors and added high-resolution HLA genotyping to investigate patterns of TCR occurrence. Rather than drawing on any new phenotypic data, the later analysis identified candidate immune exposures from TCR beta sequences and the way those sequences occurred across donors. An earlier analysis of around 580 of the donors used high-throughput TCR beta sequencing to judge whether each TCR beta V gene segment behaved as functional or pseudogenic. Alongside the repertoire data, information on donor age, sex, ethnicity and CMV serostatus was compiled. Genome-wide SNP genotypes for about 60% of the 666 donors were used in a later genetic analysis, which treated that subset as a discovery cohort. All discovery cohort repertoires had been generated on a single sequencing platform. HLA typing included class I and class II loci at four-digit resolution. Typing coverage varied by locus: 629-630 donors for A, B, C, DRB1 and DQB1; more than 500 for DQA1; 606 for DPA1; 400 to 480 for DPB1. Five DR-DQ haplotypes were handled as single units for association and clustering, since linkage in the cohort was strong. Among around 400 genotyped donors of the cohort, an average of about 240,000 unique TCR beta nucleotide sequences were sequenced per donor, around 18% of them non-productive. The paper as a whole reports these results and caveats: Cytomegalovirus status was reported to be diagnosed by the classifier with high specificity and sensitivity in both the original and validation cohorts. In a later genetic analysis, fewer N-insertions in productive TCRs were reported among donors in an Asian-associated ancestry cluster than the approximately 710-donor mean. A later analysis reported that several top co-occurrence clusters appeared linked to parvovirus B19, influenza, CMV and Epstein-Barr virus. Correlated functional status among segregating V segments might reflect linkage disequilibrium, but an unknown experimental factor could not be ruled out. Because counts were too low, about 15 rarely observed V segments, including chromosome 9 orphons, were left out of the earlier analysis of some 640 of the donors. Some IMGT-functional V segments, including TRBV6-2 and TRBV6-3, could not be told apart with the 87-base-pair reads, so those segments were excluded. Three of the identified cytomegalovirus-associated TCR beta chains were confirmed in vitro to be specific for cytomegalovirus antigens. A group of highly shared sequence variants was considered likely to be a technical artifact of the sequencing pipeline. Specific HLA alleles were associated with more than 15,000 TCR beta sequences at a false discovery rate of 0.05 in a later analysis. It was suggested by the authors that the approach could potentially be generalized to other disease states and immunological phenotypes. Compared with equally common non-associated chains, HLA-associated TCR beta chains in a later analysis were more clonally expanded and had lower generation probabilities. Because HLA typing was missing for some donors at each locus, association tests included only the typed subset. A later genetic analysis associated a missense DCLRE1C variant with V-gene and J-gene trimming of TCR beta chains, and an independent cohort replicated the association. Most TCR sequences were seen in very few donors, while some public TCRs were found in many individuals. The only immune exposure information available for the cohort was CMV serostatus. In a later analysis, TCR association rates were found to vary across HLA loci, with the most associated TCRs seen for DRB1 alleles and the fewest for HLA-C alleles. The cohort was sequenced for TCR beta chains only, and without alpha or paired-chain data the features that could be detected were limited. A further reported finding was that TCR beta sequences accurately predicted the HLA-A and HLA-B alleles for most subjects in the first cohort. When HLA alleles, especially DR and DQ, strongly co-occurred, attributing TCR associations to individual alleles was difficult. A later analysis found that most CMV-associated TCR beta chains appeared HLA-restricted, with HLA associations seemingly driven largely by CMV exposure. Broadly in line with IMGT annotations, most TCR beta V segments showed up in productive rearrangements about 87% or about 30% of the time in an earlier analysis of some 590 of the donors. A total of about 150 TCR beta chains were listed by the study as associated with cytomegalovirus. Presence/absence analyses assumed roughly uniform sequencing depth across donors, an assumption that may not hold.

In total, roughly 670 healthy bone marrow donors made up the cohort. All cohort members were sampled while nominally healthy, although unrecorded immune exposures were likely present. The donor tested CMV seronegative, placing the donor among the 300 to 400 seronegative members of the cohort. A peripheral blood sample was provided by each donor, and peripheral blood mononuclear cells were used for TCR beta sequencing. Genomic DNA extraction from the blood cell samples was performed with the Qiagen DNeasy Blood Extraction Kit. The library was built by means of the immunoSEQ multiplex PCR assay. For the multiplex PCR, a mixture combining 60 forward primers for TCR Vbeta segments and 13 reverse primers for TCR Jbeta segments was used. The CDR3 region of rearranged TCR beta genes was amplified from genomic DNA by a multiplex PCR assay. The Illumina HiSeq System was used to sequence the amplified TCR beta libraries as 87-base-pair reads. Under the source paper's analysis protocol: Across the roughly 670 repertoires, a later analysis counted about 81 million unique TCR beta chains, approximately 12 million of which were shared by at least two donors. Raw reads were error-corrected and collapsed into unique sequences by a nearest-neighbor algorithm in which closely related sequences were merged to remove PCR and sequencing errors. CDR3 sequences were aligned to IMGT reference sequences to assign V, D and J gene segments. For a sequence to be retained, a match of at least six nucleotides to both a V gene segment and a J gene segment was required. Rearrangements were called productive when the CDR3 lacked stop codons and stayed in frame with V and J; all others were non-productive. Following IMGT convention, CDR3 was defined as the stretch from the second conserved V-encoded cysteine to the conserved J-encoded phenylalanine. Sequences without an unambiguous match to a single V gene segment were excluded from the earlier analysis of a few hundred of the donors. An earlier analysis of a few hundred of the donors called V segments functional above 56.7% productive rearrangements and segregating when the between-donor standard deviation exceeded 5%. A statistical classification framework was built to diagnose cytomegalovirus status from the catalog of TCR beta chain sequences. A later analysis assigned V and J genes by comparing TCR nucleotide sequences with IMGT/GENE-DB human TR gene sequences. The TCRdist pipeline was used in a later analysis to assign CDR3 sequences and most-parsimonious VDJ recombination scenarios. A later analysis defined each TCR beta chain by its CDR3 amino acid sequence plus V-gene family, and excluded reads lacking a unique V-gene family. To address suspected cross-contamination and a sequencing artifact, a later analysis removed approximately 600 highly shared, low-generation-probability nucleotide sequences. In a later analysis, a clonal expansion index was calculated for each public chain from normalized within-repertoire ranks of inferred template counts. A later analysis computed generation probabilities with a VDJ recombination model fitted to out-of-frame rearrangements, and checked the results against IGoR. Hypergeometric tests were used in a later analysis to score TCR-TCR, TCR-HLA and TCR-CMV co-occurrence, with a repertoire-size bias correction applied to the TCR pairs. False discovery rates were estimated in a later analysis by permuting HLA or CMV assignments 20 times. In a later analysis, co-occurring TCRs were grouped with DBSCAN, and TCRdist sequence similarity was added when clustering was performed within HLA-allele-positive subsets. Repertoires with fewer than 30,000 or more than 120,000 public chains were left out of co-occurrence clustering, as were four to six repertoires with anomalous nucleotide sharing. The clones in this table, taken by TCRdb from immuneACCESS, are in-frame only. Not every clone is retained; where verified, under half of the shortfall comes from an unresolved V gene, and the cause of the rest is unknown. V and J calls and clone size are as listed in that table; D and trimming were resolved from the DNA. The sample table records around 170,000 clones; around 77% of these occur just once. The ten most abundant clones make up roughly 2.3% of the sample.

From the cysteine up to the phenylalanine, the CDR3 has a length of 12 residues. Here the CDR3 DNA is all that survives: 36 bases in frame from base 1. As encoded in the germline V gene, CDR1 is SGHRS while CDR2 is YFSETQ. Deletion took 5 bases off V and 5 bases off J, with a span of 10 bases between the germline ends. The receptor was derived from a man in his 60s in good health and CMV-seronegative. This receptor chain uses TRBV5-1 and TRBJ1-2; the D gene assignment is ambiguous. Sequencing input: PBMCs. CDR3 region: CASRPDNYGYTF. The bases are TGCGCCAGCAGACCCGACAATTATGGCTACACCTTC.